This TCR beta chain appears in the sequencing data of a study of blood T cell repertoires in COVID-19. Study-level information: Samples representing acute and convalescent COVID-19 were sourced from the United States, Italy and Spain. Nucleic acid was either cDNA or gDNA, and it came from T cells, B-cell-depleted T cells, or PBMCs.

In the source study's methods: Nucleated cell number was recorded as an estimate derived from reference gene primer amplification. The table came from immunoSEQ multiplex PCR; TCRdb's copy has only in-frame clones and leaves some out. V, J and clone size are taken as reported in that table, and D and trimming were inferred from the DNA itself. The profile shows 85,000 to 130,000 clones, over 75% of them singletons. CDR1 and CDR2 from the germline V gene are SGDLS and YYNGEE. The length of the CDR3 is 16 residues. V gave up 1 base and J gave up 4 bases; unmatched junction bases: 7. The receptor was derived from a human donor in a cohort sampled during active COVID-19. The sequenced sample consisted of peripheral blood. The rearrangement uses TRBV9 and TRBJ2-1, with TRBD2 identical over 8 bases. CDR3: CASSVLSGSGYNEQFF. CDR3 DNA sequence: TGTGCCAGCAGCGTACTCAGCGGGAGCGGGTACAATGAGCAGTTCTTC.